The clone carrying this T cell receptor (beta chain) has a handful of counts. These data belong to a study of type 1 regulatory T cells. In the study overall: An in vitro protocol generated T-allo10, a Tr1-enriched, alloantigen-specific CD4 T cell product.

TCRdb redid the calling of the reads with MiXCR, one entry per CDR3 protein. Among under 20,000 distinct CDR3 sequences listed, 10% were seen once. The junction had 4 bases not matched to a gene; V was cut back by 1 base and J by 5 bases. The CDR3 length is 14 residues. The germline gives CDR1 LNHNV, CDR2 YYDKDF (reference sequence). Sequenced material: CD4+ T cells, either the whole sample or a sorted fraction (not recorded which). This clonotype originated in a human donor in good health. This sequence joins TRBV15 and TRBJ2-5; 7 nucleotides align to TRBD2. The CDR3 spells CATSRGGSGETQYF. The CDR3 bases are TGTGCCACCAGCAGAGGTGGTAGCGGGGAGACCCAGTACTTC.